This passage covers 23 T cell receptor beta chains from one sample sequenced in a study of blood T cell repertoires in COVID-19. Produced via immunoSEQ multiplex PCR; TCRdb's table is partial and in-frame only. Seen here are about 340,000 clones, about 86% observed once, and the top ten hold under 8.5%. What was sequenced was peripheral blood. The receptors stem from a woman in her fifties or sixties with COVID-19, enrolled during active disease.

The gene calls are TRBV6-1 and TRBJ1-3; TRBD1 might be the D (6 bases). The CDR3 has 16 residues. Germline loops: CDR1 MNHNS, CDR2 SASEGT. Trimming removed 3 bases at V and 0 bases at J, with 12 bases between. CDR3 sequence: CASSEGATSSGNTIYF. The CDR3 DNA reads as TGTGCCAGCAGTGAGGGGGCCACGAGCTCTGGAAACACCATATATTTT.

This CDR3 reads CASSQIQVAGETYEQYF. The CDR3 region has the DNA TGTGCCAGCTCACAAATACAAGTTGCGGGGGAGACCTACGAGCAGTACTTC. The chain uses TRBV18 and TRBJ2-7, with 7 bases lining up with TRBD2. The V segment lost 4 bases and the J segment 2 bases; nucleotides outside the gene matches: 14. The germline CDR1 and CDR2 sequences are KGHSH and LQKENI. The CDR3 contains 17 residues.

V is TRBV3-1 (or the pseudogene TRBV3-2) and J is TRBJ2-2; 9 bases match TRBD2. CDR1 and CDR2 (germline): LGHDT, YNNKEL (reference sequence). CDR3 length: 16 amino acids. Unmatched junction bases numbered 3, after V lost 4 bases and J lost 0 bases. The CDR3 here is CASSPIAGANTGELFF. CDR3 DNA: TGTGCCAGCAGCCCAATAGCGGGGGCGAACACCGGGGAGCTGTTTTTT.

This clone was seen just once. This chain connects TRBV5-4 to TRBJ2-3, with a tentative D call TRBD2 (6 bases). Trimming took off 3 bases at V and 6 bases at J, with 17 bases between the two ends. This CDR3 region has 15 residues. CDR1 and CDR2 from the germline V gene are SGHNT and YYREEE (reference sequence). The CDR3 DNA follows: TGTGCCAGCAGCTCGCCGACTAGTAGCGTTGATACGCAGTATTTT. This gives the protein CASSSPTSSVDTQYF.

This clone was found a few times. The chain combines TRBV15 with TRBJ2-1; a weak D match, TRBD2 (6 bases). The CDR3 consists of 14 residues. CDR1 is LNHNV, CDR2 YYDKDF, per germline (reference sequence). The V gene lost 1 base and the J gene lost 8 bases, with 12 bases spanning the gap. The CDR3 loop reads CATSRAAREDEQFF. DNA of the CDR3: TGTGCCACCAGCAGAGCAGCAAGGGAGGATGAGCAGTTCTTC.

The chain uses TRBV6-4 and TRBJ2-1; D gene ambiguous. Per the germline V gene, CDR1 is MRHNA and CDR2 is SNTAGT. CDR3 size: 15 residues. V dropped 3 bases and J dropped 0 bases, with 9 bases sitting between them. CDR3 sequence (DNA): TGTGCCAGCAGTGAATCACAGAACTCCTACAATGAGCAGTTCTTC. Translation gives CASSESQNSYNEQFF.

The rearrangement joins TRBV2 to TRBJ1-5; D call uncertain. Trimming shortened V by 6 bases and J by 7 bases, and 10 bases separated the two germline ends. The CDR3 spans 12 residues. Germline values: CDR1 SNHLY, CDR2 FYNNEI. The CDR3 loop is CASSTGRQPQHF. The DNA for the CDR3 is TGTGCCAGCAGCACGGGGAGGCAGCCCCAGCATTTT.

The chain recombines TRBV6-1 with TRBJ2-1; D is undetermined. The CDR3 is 13 residues long. CDR1 and CDR2 from the germline V gene are MNHNS and SASEGT. With 3 bases removed from V and 10 bases from J, the gap between germline ends came to 13 bases. The CDR3 loop reads CASSDTQLTEQFF. DNA for the CDR3: TGTGCCAGCAGTGACACGCAACTAACAGAGCAGTTCTTC.

This clone was detected once. The chain is built from TRBV12-3 or TRBV12-4 and TRBJ2-7; D unresolved. Deletions cut 3 bases from V and 5 bases from J, with 5 bases between. This CDR3 is 11 amino acids long. The CDR3 sequence is CASSFLDEQYF. For the CDR3, the DNA is TGTGCCAGCAGTTTTCTCGACGAGCAGTACTTC.

CDR3 DNA sequence: TGTGCCAGCAGTCCCCCCGTACGGGGTAGGGCTTTCTTT. It is translated as CASSPPVRGRAFF. The chain is built from TRBV27 and TRBJ1-1; no definite D call. CDR1 and CDR2 (germline): MNHEY, SMNVEV (reference sequence). The CDR3 has 13 residues. With 5 bases removed from V and 11 bases from J, the gap between germline ends came to 18 bases.

V usage is TRBV6-2 or TRBV6-3 and J usage is TRBJ2-2, with D possibly matching TRBD2 (5 bases). Per germline, CDR1 MNHEY and CDR2 SVGEGT. V dropped 4 bases and J dropped 7 bases, with 7 bases sitting between them. The CDR3 has 12 residues. CDR3 in amino acids: CASSLGGGELFF. CDR3 DNA: TGTGCCAGCAGTTTAGGAGGCGGGGAGCTGTTTTTT.

This chain uses TRBV5-8 with TRBJ2-7; 11 positions agree with TRBD1. Trimming took 3 bases from V and 7 from J; bases not matched to a gene: 6. The CDR3 runs to 14 residues. Germline values: CDR1 SGHTS, CDR2 YDEGEE. CDR3 sequence: CASSSGQGAWEQYF. CDR3 coding DNA: TGTGCCAGCAGCTCTGGACAGGGGGCGTGGGAGCAGTACTTC.

CDR3 coding DNA: TGTGCCAGCAGCTTAGACCACAGCTATGGCTACACCTTC. Encoded protein: CASSLDHSYGYTF. The chain links TRBV11-2 to TRBJ1-2; D is unclear. CDR1 and CDR2 (germline): SGHAT, FQNNGV. Trimming took off 0 bases at V and 4 bases at J, with 6 bases between the two ends. The CDR3 spans 13 residues.

The J gene is TRBJ2-7, the V gene TRBV6-5; 9 bases line up with TRBD2. The CDR3 loop spans 16 amino acids. Trimming at V came to 4 bases and at J to 0 bases, leaving 7 bases not matched to a gene. CDR1 and CDR2 from the germline V gene are MNHEY and SVGAGI. CDR3 in amino acids: CASSSLRGGASYEQYF. CDR3 nucleotides: TGTGCCAGCAGTTCGCTGCGCGGGGGGGCCTCCTACGAGCAGTACTTC.

This clone was detected a few times. This chain uses TRBV9 with TRBJ2-5, with D possibly matching TRBD2 (6 bases). CDR3 length: 15 residues. The V end was cut by 0 bases, the J end by 4 bases, with 13 bases between. CDR1 is SGDLS, CDR2 YYNGEE, per germline. The CDR3 sequence is CASSVVGGRIETQYF. The CDR3, as DNA: TGTGCCAGCAGCGTAGTGGGGGGACGGATAGAGACCCAGTACTTC.

The rearrangement uses TRBV7-9 and TRBJ2-1, with D perhaps TRBD2 (6 bases). CDR1 is SEHNR, CDR2 FQNEAQ, per germline (reference sequence). The CDR3 length is 13 residues. Trimming removed 8 bases at V and 4 bases at J, with 12 bases between. CDR3 bases: TGTGCCAGCCGGGGAGGCCAGTACAATGAGCAGTTCTTC. This encodes CASRGGQYNEQFF.

The J gene is TRBJ2-5, the V gene TRBV2; TRBD1 matches at 10 bases. The CDR3 runs to 12 residues. The J segment lost 6 bases and the V segment lost 8 bases, leaving 3 bases of the junction unmatched. The germline V gene has CDR1 SNHLY and CDR2 FYNNEI. CDR3 nucleotides: TGTGCCAGCTCGGGACAGGGGCAGACCCAGTACTTC. Encoded protein: CASSGQGQTQYF.

The chain uses TRBV6-4 and TRBJ1-5; D not resolved. Trimming shortened V by 5 bases and J by 0 bases, and 5 bases separated the two germline ends. This CDR3 spans 13 amino acids. Germline lookup yields CDR1 MRHNA and CDR2 SNTAGT. This chain's CDR3 is CASSLDSNQPQHF. CDR3 DNA: TGTGCCAGCAGTCTAGATAGCAATCAGCCCCAGCATTTT.

The chain links TRBV7-8 to TRBJ2-2; 12 bases line up with TRBD2. The CDR3 contains 18 residues. The V and J ends lost 5 bases and 4 bases, in that order; junction bases with no gene match: 11. Germline CDR1 is SGHVS and CDR2 is FQNEAQ. CDR3 nucleotide sequence: TGTGCCAGCAGCGGGAGACTAGCGGGGGCCCCCTCCACCGGGGAGCTGTTTTTT. Protein: CASSGRLAGAPSTGELFF.

The chain links TRBV7-7 to TRBJ2-2; no firm D call. With 0 bases removed from V and 0 bases from J, the gap between germline ends came to 11 bases. The V gene's germline CDR1 is SSHAT and CDR2 FNYEAQ (reference sequence). The length of the CDR3 is 17 residues. The CDR3 coding sequence is TGTGCCAGCAGCTTAGCGGTCACCTCGGCGAACACCGGGGAGCTGTTTTTT. Its translation is CASSLAVTSANTGELFF.

This chain links TRBV27 with TRBJ2-2, with a tentative D call TRBD2 (6 bases). V lost 2 bases to trimming and J lost 7 bases, with 8 bases between them. Germline V CDR1 and CDR2: MNHEY, SMNVEV (reference sequence). The CDR3 loop spans 13 amino acids. The CDR3: CASSLIGGGELFF. CDR3 nucleotide sequence: TGTGCCAGCAGTTTAATCGGGGGCGGGGAGCTGTTTTTT.

This chain joins TRBV6-1 and TRBJ2-7, with 9 bases matching TRBD1. The V and J ends lost 2 bases and 1 base, in that order; junction bases with no gene match: 3. Looked up from germline, CDR1 is MNHNS and CDR2 is SASEGT. The CDR3 sequence is 15 residues long. CDR3 bases: TGTGCCAGCAGTGAACTGGGACAGGGATCCTACGAGCAGTACTTC. It specifies CASSELGQGSYEQYF.

The chain combines TRBV13 with TRBJ2-6, with 11 bases that match TRBD1. Per germline, CDR1 PRHDT and CDR2 FYEKMQ (reference sequence). This CDR3 is built from 17 residues. The V gene end was trimmed by 4 bases and the J gene end by 0 bases; junction bases not matched to a gene: 2. The chain's CDR3 is CASSSGTGGSGANVLTF. The CDR3 nucleotides read TGTGCCAGCAGCTCCGGGACAGGGGGCTCTGGGGCCAACGTCCTGACTTTC. Using reference TRBV13 and TRBJ2-6 for the parts outside the CDR3, the full variable domain is AAGVIQSPRHLIKEKRETATLKCYPIPRHDTVYWYQQGPGQDPQFLISFYEKMQSDKGSIPDRFSAQQFSDYHSELNMSSLELGDSALYFCASSSGTGGSGANVLTFGAGSRLTVL.